This entry describes one T cell receptor (beta chain). Its antigen is not identified. The CDR3 length is 16 residues. CDR1 is LGHNA and CDR2 is YSLEER in the germline V gene. With 0 bases removed from V and 1 base from J, the gap between germline ends came to 7 bases. The source of the sample is a study of cytomegalovirus exposure and HLA in healthy donors. Study as a whole: Unique TCR beta sequences numbering approximately 120 million came from 150 million to 200 million T cells in an earlier analysis. Tens of millions of unique TCR sequences came from HLA-typed donors in an early release.

Researchers ran the PCR with 60 Vbeta and 13 Jbeta primers. In the original analysis: About 12 million of about 88 million unique TCR beta chains were shared, per a later count. Profiled with immunoSEQ multiplex PCR; TCRdb holds only in-frame clones, not every one. That table gives V, J and clone size, and the DNA gave D and trimming. The data hold about 170,000 clones, with around 76% observed a single time. Findings of the study overall: In a later analysis, a missense DCLRE1C variant was linked to TCR beta V- and J-gene trimming.

The source of this sequence is a woman younger than 45 in good health and CMV-seropositive. Material: PBMCs. V and J are TRBV4-3 and TRBJ2-6; perhaps TRBD2 as D (5 bases). The CDR3 sequence: CASSQESGSGANVLTF. CDR3 coding DNA: TGCGCCAGCAGCCAAGAATCGGGGTCTGGGGCCAACGTCCTGACTTTC.